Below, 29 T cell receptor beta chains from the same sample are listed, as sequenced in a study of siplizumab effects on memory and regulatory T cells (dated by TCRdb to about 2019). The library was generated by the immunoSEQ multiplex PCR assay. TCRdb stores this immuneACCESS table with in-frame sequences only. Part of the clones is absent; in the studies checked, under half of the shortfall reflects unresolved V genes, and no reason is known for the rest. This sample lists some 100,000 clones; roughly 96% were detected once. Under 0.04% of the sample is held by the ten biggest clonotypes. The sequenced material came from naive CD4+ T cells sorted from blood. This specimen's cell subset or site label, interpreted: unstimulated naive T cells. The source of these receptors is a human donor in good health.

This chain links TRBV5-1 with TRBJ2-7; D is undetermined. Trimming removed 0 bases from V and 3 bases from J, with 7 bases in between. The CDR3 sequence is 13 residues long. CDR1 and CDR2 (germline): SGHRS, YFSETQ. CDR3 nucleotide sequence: TGCGCCAGCAGCTTGGTAGGCAACTACGAGCAGTACTTC. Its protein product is CASSLVGNYEQYF.

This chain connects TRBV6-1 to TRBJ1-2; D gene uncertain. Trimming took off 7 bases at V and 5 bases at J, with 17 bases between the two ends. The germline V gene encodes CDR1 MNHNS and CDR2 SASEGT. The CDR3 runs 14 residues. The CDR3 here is CASIPDPIPYGYTF. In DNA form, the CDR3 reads TGTGCCAGCATCCCTGACCCGATCCCGTATGGCTACACCTTC.

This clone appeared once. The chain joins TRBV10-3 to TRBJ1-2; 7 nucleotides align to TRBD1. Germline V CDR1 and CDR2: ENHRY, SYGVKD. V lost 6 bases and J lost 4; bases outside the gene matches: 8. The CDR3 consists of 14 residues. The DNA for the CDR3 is TGTGCCATCAGACCCACCAGGACAGGCTATGGCTACACCTTC. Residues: CAIRPTRTGYGYTF.

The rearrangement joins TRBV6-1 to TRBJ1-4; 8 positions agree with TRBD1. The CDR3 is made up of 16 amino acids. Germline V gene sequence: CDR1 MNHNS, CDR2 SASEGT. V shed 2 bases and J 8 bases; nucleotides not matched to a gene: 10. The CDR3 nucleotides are TGTGCCAGCAGTGAATGGAGGACAGGGTACTCAGAAAAACTGTTTTTT. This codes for CASSEWRTGYSEKLFF.

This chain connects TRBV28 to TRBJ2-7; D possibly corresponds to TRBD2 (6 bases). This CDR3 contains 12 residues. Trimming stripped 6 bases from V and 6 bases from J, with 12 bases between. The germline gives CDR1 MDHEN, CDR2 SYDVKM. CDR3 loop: CASRSGLLEQYF. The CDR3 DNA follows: TGTGCCAGCAGGTCGGGACTTCTCGAGCAGTACTTC.

The CDR3 coding sequence is TGTGCCAGCAGCTGGCCTAATGGGGGCCAAGAGACCCAGTACTTC. It translates to CASSWPNGGQETQYF. The V gene is TRBV7-3, the J gene TRBJ2-5; D may match TRBD1 or TRBD2 (5 bases each). The V end was cut by 4 bases, the J end by 1 base, with 13 bases between. Germline V gives CDR1 SGHTA, CDR2 FQGTGA. The CDR3 is made up of 15 amino acids.

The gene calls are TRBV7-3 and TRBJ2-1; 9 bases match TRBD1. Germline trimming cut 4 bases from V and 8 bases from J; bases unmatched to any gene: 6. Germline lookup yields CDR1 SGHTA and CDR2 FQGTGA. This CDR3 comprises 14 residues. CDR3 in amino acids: CASSSGTGSHEQFF. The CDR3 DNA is TGTGCCAGCAGCTCGGGGACAGGGAGTCATGAGCAGTTCTTC.

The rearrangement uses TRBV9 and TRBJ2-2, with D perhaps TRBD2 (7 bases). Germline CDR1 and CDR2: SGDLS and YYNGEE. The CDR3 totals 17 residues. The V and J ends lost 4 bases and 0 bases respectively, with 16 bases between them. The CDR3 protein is CASSTSGGLANTGELFF. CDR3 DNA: TGTGCCAGCAGCACATCCGGGGGGCTCGCGAACACCGGGGAGCTGTTTTTT.

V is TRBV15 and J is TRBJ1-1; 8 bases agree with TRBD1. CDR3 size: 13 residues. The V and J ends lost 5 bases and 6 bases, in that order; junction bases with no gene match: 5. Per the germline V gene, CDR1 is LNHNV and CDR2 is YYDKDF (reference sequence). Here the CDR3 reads CATSARQGSEAFF. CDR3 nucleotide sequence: TGTGCCACCAGCGCCAGACAGGGGTCTGAAGCTTTCTTT.

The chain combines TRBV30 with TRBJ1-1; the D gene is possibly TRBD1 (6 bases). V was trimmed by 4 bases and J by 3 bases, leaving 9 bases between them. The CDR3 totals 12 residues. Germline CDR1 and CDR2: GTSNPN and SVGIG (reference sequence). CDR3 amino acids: CAWNRVYTEAFF. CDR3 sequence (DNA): TGTGCCTGGAACAGGGTATACACTGAAGCTTTCTTT.

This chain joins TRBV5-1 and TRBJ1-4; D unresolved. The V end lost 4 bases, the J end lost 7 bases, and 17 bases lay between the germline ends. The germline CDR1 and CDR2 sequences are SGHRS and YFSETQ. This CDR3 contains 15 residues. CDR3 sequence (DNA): TGCGCCAGCAGCCTTGGTTCAGAAGTGCGTGAAAAACTGTTTTTT. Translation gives CASSLGSEVREKLFF.

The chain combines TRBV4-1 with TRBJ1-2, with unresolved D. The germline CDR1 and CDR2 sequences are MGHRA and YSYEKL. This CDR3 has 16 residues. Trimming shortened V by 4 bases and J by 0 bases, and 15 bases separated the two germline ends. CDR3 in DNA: TGCGCCAGCAGCCCAAACGGGTGGATGACTAACTATGGCTACACCTTC. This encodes CASSPNGWMTNYGYTF.

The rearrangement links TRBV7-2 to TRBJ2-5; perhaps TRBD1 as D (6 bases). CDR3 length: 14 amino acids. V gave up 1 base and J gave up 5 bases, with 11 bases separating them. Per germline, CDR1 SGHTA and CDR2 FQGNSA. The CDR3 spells CASSLGTQGETQYF. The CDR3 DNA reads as TGTGCCAGCAGCTTAGGGACCCAGGGGGAGACCCAGTACTTC.

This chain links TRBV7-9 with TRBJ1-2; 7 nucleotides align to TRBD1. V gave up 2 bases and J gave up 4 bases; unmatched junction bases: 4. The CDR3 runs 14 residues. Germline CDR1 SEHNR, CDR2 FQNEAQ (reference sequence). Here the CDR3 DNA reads TGTGCCAGCAGCTTACAGGGGGAGGGCTATGGCTACACCTTC. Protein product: CASSLQGEGYGYTF.

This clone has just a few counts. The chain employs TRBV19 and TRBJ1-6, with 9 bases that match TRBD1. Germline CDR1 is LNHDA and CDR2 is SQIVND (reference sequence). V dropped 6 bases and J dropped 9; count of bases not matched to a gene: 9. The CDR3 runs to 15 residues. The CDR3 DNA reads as TGTGCCAGTAGCGGTACAGGGGGCAATGGTTCACCCCTCCACTTT. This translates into CASSGTGGNGSPLHF.

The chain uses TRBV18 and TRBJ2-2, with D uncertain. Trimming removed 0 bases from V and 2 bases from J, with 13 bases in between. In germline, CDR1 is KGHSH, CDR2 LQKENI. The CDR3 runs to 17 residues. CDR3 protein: CASSPPVVPPNTGELFF. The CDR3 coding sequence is TGTGCCAGCTCACCACCGGTAGTTCCGCCTAACACCGGGGAGCTGTTTTTT.

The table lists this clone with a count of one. CDR3 protein: CASSFLPTGEGNTIYF. CDR3 DNA: TGTGCCAGCAGCTTCCTCCCGACAGGCGAAGGAAACACCATATATTTT. The V call is TRBV11-2, the J call TRBJ1-3; D may be TRBD1 (6 bases). Germline V CDR1 and CDR2: SGHAT, FQNNGV. Trimming took 3 bases from V and 4 from J, leaving 16 bases between them. CDR3 length: 16 amino acids.

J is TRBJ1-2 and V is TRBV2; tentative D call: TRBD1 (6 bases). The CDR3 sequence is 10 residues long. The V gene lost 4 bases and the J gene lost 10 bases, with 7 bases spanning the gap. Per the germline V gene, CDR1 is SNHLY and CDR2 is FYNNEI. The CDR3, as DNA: TGTGCCAGCAGTGCAGGGGTCTACACCTTC. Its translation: CASSAGVYTF.

The CDR3 region has the DNA TGTGCCAGCAGTGTTTTGGGCGCAAACACTGAAGCTTTCTTT. Protein: CASSVLGANTEAFF. This chain links TRBV6-1 with TRBJ1-1; no clear D gene. There are 14 residues in the CDR3. The germline V gene has CDR1 MNHNS and CDR2 SASEGT. Trimming shortened V by 4 bases and J by 2 bases, and 11 bases separated the two germline ends.

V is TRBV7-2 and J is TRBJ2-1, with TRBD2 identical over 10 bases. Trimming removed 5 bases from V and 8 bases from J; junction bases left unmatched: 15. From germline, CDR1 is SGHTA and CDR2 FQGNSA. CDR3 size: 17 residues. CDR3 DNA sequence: TGTGCCAGCAGCAAAAATATCTTGGCTAGCGGGGGCGATGAGCAGTTCTTC. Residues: CASSKNILASGGDEQFF.

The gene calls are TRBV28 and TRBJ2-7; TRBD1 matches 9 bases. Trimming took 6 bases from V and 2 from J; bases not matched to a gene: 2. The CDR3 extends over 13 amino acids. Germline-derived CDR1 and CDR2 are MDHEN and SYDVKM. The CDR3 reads CASRTGGAYEQYF. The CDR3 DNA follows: TGTGCCAGCAGGACAGGGGGGGCCTACGAGCAGTACTTC.

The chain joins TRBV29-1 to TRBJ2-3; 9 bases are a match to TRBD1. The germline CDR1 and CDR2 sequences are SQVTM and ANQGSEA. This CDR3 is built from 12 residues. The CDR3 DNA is TGCGGATACAGGGGGCAGTCAGATACGCAGTATTTT. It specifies CGYRGQSDTQYF.

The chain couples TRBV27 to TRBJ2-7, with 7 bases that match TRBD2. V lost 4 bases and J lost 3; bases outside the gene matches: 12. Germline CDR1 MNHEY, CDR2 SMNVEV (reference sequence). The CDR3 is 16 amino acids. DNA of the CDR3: TGTGCCAGCAGTTCCGCCGGGGCGGGGGAGTTCTACGAGCAGTACTTC. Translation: CASSSAGAGEFYEQYF.

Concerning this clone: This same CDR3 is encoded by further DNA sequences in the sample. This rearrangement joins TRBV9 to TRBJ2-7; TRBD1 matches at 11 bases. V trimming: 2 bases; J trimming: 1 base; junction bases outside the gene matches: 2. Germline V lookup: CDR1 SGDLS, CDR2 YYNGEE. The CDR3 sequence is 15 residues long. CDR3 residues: CASSVGQGASYEQYF. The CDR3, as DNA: TGTGCCAGCAGCGTTGGACAGGGGGCTTCCTACGAGCAGTACTTC.

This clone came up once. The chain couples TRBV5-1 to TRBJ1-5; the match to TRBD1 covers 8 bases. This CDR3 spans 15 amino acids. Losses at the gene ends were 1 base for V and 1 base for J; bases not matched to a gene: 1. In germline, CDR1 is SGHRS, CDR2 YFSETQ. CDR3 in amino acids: CASSLTGGSNQPQHF. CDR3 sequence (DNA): TGCGCCAGCAGCTTGACAGGGGGAAGCAATCAGCCCCAGCATTTT.

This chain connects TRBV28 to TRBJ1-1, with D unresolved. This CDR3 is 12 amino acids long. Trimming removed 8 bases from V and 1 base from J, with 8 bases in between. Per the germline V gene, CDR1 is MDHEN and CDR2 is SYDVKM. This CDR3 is CASERGNTEAFF. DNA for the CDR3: TGTGCCAGCGAAAGAGGGAACACTGAAGCTTTCTTT.

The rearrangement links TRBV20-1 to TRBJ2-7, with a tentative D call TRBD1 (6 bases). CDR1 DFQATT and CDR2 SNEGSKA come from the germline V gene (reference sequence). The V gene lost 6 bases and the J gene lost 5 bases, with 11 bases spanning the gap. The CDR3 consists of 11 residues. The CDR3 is CSATDSHEQYF. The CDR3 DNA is TGCAGTGCCACGGACAGCCACGAGCAGTACTTC.

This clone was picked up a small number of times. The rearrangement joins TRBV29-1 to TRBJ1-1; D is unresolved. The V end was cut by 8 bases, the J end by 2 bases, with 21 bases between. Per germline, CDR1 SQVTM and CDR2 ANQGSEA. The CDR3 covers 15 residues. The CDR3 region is CSTWDLPVGNTEAFF. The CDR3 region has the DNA TGCAGCACCTGGGATCTACCCGTTGGAAACACTGAAGCTTTCTTT.

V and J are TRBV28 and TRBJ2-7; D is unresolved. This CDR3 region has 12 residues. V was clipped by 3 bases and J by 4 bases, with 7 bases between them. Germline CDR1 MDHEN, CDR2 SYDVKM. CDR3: CASSLKPYEQYF. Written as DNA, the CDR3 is TGTGCCAGCAGTTTGAAGCCATACGAGCAGTACTTC.